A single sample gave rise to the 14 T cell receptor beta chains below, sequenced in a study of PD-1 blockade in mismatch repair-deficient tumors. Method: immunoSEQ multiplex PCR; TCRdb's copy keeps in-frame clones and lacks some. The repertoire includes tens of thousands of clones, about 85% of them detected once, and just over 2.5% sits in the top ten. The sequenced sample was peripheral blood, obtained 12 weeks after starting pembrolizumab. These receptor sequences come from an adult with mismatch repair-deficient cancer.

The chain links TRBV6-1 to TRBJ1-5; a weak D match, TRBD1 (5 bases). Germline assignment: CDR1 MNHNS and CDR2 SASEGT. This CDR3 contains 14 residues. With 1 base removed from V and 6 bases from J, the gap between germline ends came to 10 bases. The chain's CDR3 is CASSEEQGVQPQHF. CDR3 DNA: TGTGCCAGCAGTGAAGAGCAGGGAGTTCAGCCCCAGCATTTT.

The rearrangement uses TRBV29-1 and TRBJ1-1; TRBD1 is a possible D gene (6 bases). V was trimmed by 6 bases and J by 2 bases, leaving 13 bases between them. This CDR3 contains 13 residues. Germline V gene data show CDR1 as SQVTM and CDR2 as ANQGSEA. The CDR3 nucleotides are TGCAGCGTCGGACAGTCCCTTAACACTGAAGCTTTCTTT. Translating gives CSVGQSLNTEAFF.

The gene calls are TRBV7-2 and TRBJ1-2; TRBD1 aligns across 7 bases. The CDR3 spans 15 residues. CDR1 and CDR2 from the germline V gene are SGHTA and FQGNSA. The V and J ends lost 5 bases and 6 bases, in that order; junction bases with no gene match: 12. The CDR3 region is CASSKSRQGLHGYTF. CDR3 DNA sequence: TGTGCCAGCAGCAAAAGCCGACAGGGCTTGCATGGCTACACCTTC.

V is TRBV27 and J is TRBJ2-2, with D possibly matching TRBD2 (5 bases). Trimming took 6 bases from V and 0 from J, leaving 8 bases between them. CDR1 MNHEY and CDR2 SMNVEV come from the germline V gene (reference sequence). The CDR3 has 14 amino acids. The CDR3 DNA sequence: TGTGCCAGCAGCCTAGCAACGAACACCGGGGAGCTGTTTTTT. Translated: CASSLATNTGELFF.

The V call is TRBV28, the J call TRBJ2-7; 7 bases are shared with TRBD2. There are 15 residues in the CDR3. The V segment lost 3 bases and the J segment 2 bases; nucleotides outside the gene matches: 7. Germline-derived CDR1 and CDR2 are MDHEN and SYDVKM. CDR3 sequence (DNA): TGTGCCAGCAGTTTTGTAGGGAGGGCTCCCTACGAGCAGTACTTC. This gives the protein CASSFVGRAPYEQYF.

The chain's CDR3 is CASRSGITGPYFTDTQYF. CDR3 in DNA: TGTGCCAGCAGAAGCGGGATTACGGGGCCCTATTTCACAGATACGCAGTATTTT. V gene TRBV27 combines with J gene TRBJ2-3; 7 bases match TRBD2. Trimming cost V 6 bases and J 2 bases; bases outside gene matches: 17. The CDR3 has 18 amino acids. Germline CDR1 reads MNHEY; CDR2 reads SMNVEV (reference sequence).

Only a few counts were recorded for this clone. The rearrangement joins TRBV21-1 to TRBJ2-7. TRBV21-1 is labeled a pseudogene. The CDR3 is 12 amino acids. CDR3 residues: CASSKPGQEKYF. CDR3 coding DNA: TGTGCCAGCAGCAAACCGGGCCAGGAGAAGTACTTC.

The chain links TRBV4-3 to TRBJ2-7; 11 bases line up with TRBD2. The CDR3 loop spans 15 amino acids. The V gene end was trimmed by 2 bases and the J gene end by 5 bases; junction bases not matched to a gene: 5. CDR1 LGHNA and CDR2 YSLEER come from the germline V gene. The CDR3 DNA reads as TGCGCCAGCAGCCAATCACTAGCGGGAGTGAACGAGCAGTACTTC. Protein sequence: CASSQSLAGVNEQYF.

CDR3: CASSQRDSSGYTF. The CDR3 nucleotides read TGTGCCAGCTCACAGAGGGACTCGAGTGGCTACACCTTC. The chain carries TRBV18 and TRBJ1-2; the D gene is possibly TRBD1 (5 bases). Germline assignment: CDR1 KGHSH and CDR2 LQKENI. The CDR3 has 13 amino acids. Trimming took off 4 bases at V and 7 bases at J, with 13 bases between the two ends.

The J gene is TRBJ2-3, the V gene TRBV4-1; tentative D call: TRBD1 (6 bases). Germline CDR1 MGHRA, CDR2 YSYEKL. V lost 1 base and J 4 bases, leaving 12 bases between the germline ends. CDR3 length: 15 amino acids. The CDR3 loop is CASSQGGGDADTQYF. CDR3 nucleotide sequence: TGCGCCAGCAGCCAAGGAGGGGGAGACGCAGATACGCAGTATTTT.

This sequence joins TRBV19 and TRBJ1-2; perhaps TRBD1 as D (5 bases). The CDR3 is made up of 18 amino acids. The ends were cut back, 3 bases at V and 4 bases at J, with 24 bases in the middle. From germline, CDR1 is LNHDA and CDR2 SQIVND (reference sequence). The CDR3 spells CASSMVTTGGPAGYGYTF. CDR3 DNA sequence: TGTGCCAGTAGTATGGTCACTACTGGGGGTCCCGCTGGCTATGGCTACACCTTC.

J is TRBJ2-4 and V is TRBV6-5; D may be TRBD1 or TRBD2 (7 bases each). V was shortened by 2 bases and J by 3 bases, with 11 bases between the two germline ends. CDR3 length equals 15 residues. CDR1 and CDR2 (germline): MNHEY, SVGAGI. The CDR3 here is CASSYQGEGKNIQYF. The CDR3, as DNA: TGTGCCAGCAGTTACCAGGGGGAGGGCAAAAACATTCAGTACTTC.

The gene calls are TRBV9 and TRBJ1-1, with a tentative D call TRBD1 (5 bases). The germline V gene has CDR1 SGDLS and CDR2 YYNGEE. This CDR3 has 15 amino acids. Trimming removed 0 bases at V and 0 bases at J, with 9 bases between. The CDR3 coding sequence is TGTGCCAGCAGCGTAGCGACAGAGATGAACACTGAAGCTTTCTTT. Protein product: CASSVATEMNTEAFF.

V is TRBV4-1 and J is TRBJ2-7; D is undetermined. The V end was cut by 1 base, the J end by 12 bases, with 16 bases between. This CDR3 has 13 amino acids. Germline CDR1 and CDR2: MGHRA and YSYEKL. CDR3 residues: CASSQVLEAWLYF. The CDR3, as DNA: TGCGCCAGCAGCCAAGTATTAGAGGCCTGGCTGTACTTC.